What follows describes a single T cell receptor beta chain. Its antigen is unknown. The V segment lost 3 bases and the J segment 11 bases; nucleotides outside the gene matches: 15. CDR1 is SGDLS and CDR2 is YYNGEE in the germline V gene. The CDR3 contains 16 residues. The sample comes from a study of T cell responses to AZD1222 COVID-19 vaccine. Broader study findings: A mostly white British donor set with more females was recruited, and clonal diversity was possibly underestimated.

TCRdb's table, derived via immunoSEQ multiplex PCR, lists solely in-frame clones and lacks some. This sample carries 150,000 or so clones, 80% to 95% of them seen once, and the ten largest clones take more than 0.9%. The chain uses TRBV9 and TRBJ1-3; TRBD1 agrees at 9 bases. Sample: peripheral blood, taken 28 days after the second AZD1222 dose. The receptor's source is an adult who received the AZD1222 COVID-19 vaccine. DNA for the CDR3: TGTGCCAGCAGCGGAAAACCGGGACAGGGATTTCCCTCCATATATTTT. As protein: CASSGKPGQGFPSIYF.